Listed below are T cell receptor beta chains from one sample, sequenced in a study of neurological immune-mediated disorders. TCRdb re-derived calls from the 5' RACE reads in MiXCR, one entry per CDR3 protein. The table includes about 66,000 distinct CDR3 sequences, 3% to 5% detected once. The sequenced sample was PBMCs. The source is a man aged 25-45 years with multiple sclerosis. CDR3s include the opening cysteine and the closing phenylalanine or tryptophan. Fields, in order: J gene, V gene, CDR3 protein.

j_gene: TRBJ2-3; v_gene: TRBV4-3; CDR3aa: CASSQGTANTDTQYF
j_gene: TRBJ2-7; v_gene: TRBV4-1; CDR3aa: CASSPPAGGWYEQYF
j_gene: TRBJ2-2; v_gene: TRBV6-6; CDR3aa: CASSYLPAGGELFF
j_gene: TRBJ1-2; v_gene: TRBV9; CDR3aa: CASGGQGGGYTF
j_gene: TRBJ2-1; v_gene: TRBV5-1; CDR3aa: CASSHPGNEQFF
j_gene: TRBJ2-1; v_gene: TRBV27; CDR3aa: CASCSREGYNEQFF
j_gene: TRBJ2-4; v_gene: TRBV20-1; CDR3aa: CSADPGTAKNIQYF
j_gene: TRBJ1-1; v_gene: TRBV20-1; CDR3aa: CSAARQRNTEAFF
j_gene: TRBJ1-6; v_gene: TRBV2; CDR3aa: CASSGPTGEASPLNF
j_gene: TRBJ2-5; v_gene: TRBV20-1; CDR3aa: CSARGLAGETQETQYF
j_gene: TRBJ1-5; v_gene: TRBV5-4; CDR3aa: CASSLYGNNQPQNF
j_gene: TRBJ1-6; v_gene: TRBV12-3/TRBV12-4; CDR3aa: CASSSWRVGVPPIHF
j_gene: TRBJ2-7; v_gene: TRBV4-1; CDR3aa: CASSLLRGYEQYF
j_gene: TRBJ2-5; v_gene: TRBV4-1; CDR3aa: CASSPGQGKETQYF
j_gene: TRBJ1-5; v_gene: TRBV7-9; CDR3aa: CASSLGQQNQPQHF
j_gene: TRBJ2-5; v_gene: TRBV5-1; CDR3aa: CASSLVSQETQYF
j_gene: TRBJ1-1; v_gene: TRBV20-1; CDR3aa: CSARDGGGNTEAFF
j_gene: TRBJ2-1; v_gene: TRBV7-8; CDR3aa: CASSLRTSWEQFF